These T cell receptor beta chains were read from a single sample in a study of T-cell reconstitution after alpha-beta-depleted transplantation in children. TCRdb redid the calling of the PCR reads with MiXCR, one entry per CDR3 protein. The sample consists of 450,000 to 500,000 distinct CDR3 sequences, roughly an eighth of them appearing once. This material consisted of PBMCs from the stem cell graft donor, taken from the stem cell graft. The source is a human donor who donated a stem cell graft to a child with combined immunodeficiency. CDR3s include the opening cysteine and the closing phenylalanine or tryptophan. The order of the fields is clone size, D gene, J gene, V gene, CDR3 protein, CDR3 DNA. The D gene is left open where the match is weak. Clone size is shown for a subset of rows, as once, few, many or a class of expanded clone.

size: many
D: TRBD1
J: TRBJ2-5
V: TRBV12-3/TRBV12-4
CDR3: CASSLRTGQETQYF
DNA: TGTGCCAGCAGTTTGAGGACAGGGCAAGAGACCCAGTACTTC

size: many
D: -
J: TRBJ2-7
V: TRBV5-1
CDR3: CASSRAQSVSYEQYF
DNA: TGCGCCAGCAGCAGGGCACAGAGCGTCTCCTACGAGCAGTACTTC

size: few
D: -
J: TRBJ2-1
V: TRBV6-5
CDR3: CASSYLGVGYQFF
DNA: TGTGCCAGCAGTTACTTGGGGGTAGGCTATCAGTTCTTC

size: -
D: -
J: TRBJ2-1
V: TRBV12-3/TRBV12-4
CDR3: CASSLAGGQDEQFF
DNA: TGTGCCAGCAGTTTAGCGGGGGGGCAGGATGAGCAGTTCTTC

size: -
D: -
J: TRBJ2-7
V: TRBV7-2
CDR3: CASSRGSGNEQYF
DNA: TGTGCCAGCAGCCGCGGCTCAGGGAACGAGCAGTACTTC

size: few
D: -
J: TRBJ2-7
V: TRBV7-2
CDR3: CASSLVGDSLHEQYF
DNA: TGTGCCAGCAGCTTAGTAGGGGATTCCCTCCACGAGCAGTACTTC

size: -
D: TRBD1
J: TRBJ2-1
V: TRBV14
CDR3: CASSHASDRDYNEQFF
DNA: TGTGCCAGCAGCCACGCCTCGGACAGGGACTACAATGAGCAGTTCTTC

size: -
D: TRBD2
J: TRBJ2-1
V: TRBV29-1
CDR3: CSVDPPLAGNNNEQFF
DNA: TGCAGCGTTGACCCCCCTCTAGCGGGGAATAACAATGAGCAGTTCTTC

size: once
D: -
J: TRBJ1-4
V: TRBV5-1
CDR3: CASSLDRATNEKLFF
DNA: TGCGCCAGCAGCCTGGACCGGGCAACTAATGAAAAACTGTTTTTT

size: many
D: -
J: TRBJ2-3
V: TRBV2
CDR3: CARTGGGRTDTQYF
DNA: TGTGCCCGAACCGGGGGAGGCCGCACAGATACGCAGTATTTT

size: -
D: -
J: TRBJ2-7
V: TRBV4-3
CDR3: CASSRAWAVHEQYF
DNA: TGCGCCAGCAGCCGTGCCTGGGCAGTCCACGAGCAGTACTTC

size: many
D: -
J: TRBJ2-2
V: TRBV27
CDR3: CASSSPGNTGELFF
DNA: TGTGCCAGCAGTTCCCCAGGAAACACCGGGGAGCTGTTTTTT

size: -
D: -
J: TRBJ1-1
V: TRBV12-3/TRBV12-4
CDR3: CATVLNTEAFF
DNA: TGTGCCACCGTCCTGAACACTGAAGCTTTCTTT

size: -
D: TRBD2
J: TRBJ2-2
V: TRBV4-2
CDR3: CASSQDWLAGSSNTGELFF
DNA: TGTGCCAGCAGCCAAGATTGGCTAGCGGGGTCCTCGAACACCGGGGAGCTGTTTTTT

size: few
D: -
J: TRBJ2-1
V: TRBV7-3
CDR3: CASSFTSNEQFF
DNA: TGTGCCAGCAGCTTTACTAGTAATGAGCAGTTCTTC

size: -
D: -
J: TRBJ2-1
V: TRBV24-1
CDR3: CATSDGPGLHEQFF
DNA: TGTGCCACCAGTGATGGTCCAGGGTTGCATGAGCAGTTCTTC

size: -
D: TRBD1
J: TRBJ1-2
V: TRBV12-3/TRBV12-4
CDR3: CASASVGQGRGYTF
DNA: TGTGCCAGCGCGTCCGTGGGACAGGGGCGTGGCTACACCTTC

size: many
D: -
J: TRBJ2-1
V: TRBV12-3/TRBV12-4
CDR3: CASTTWESWPNEQFF
DNA: TGTGCCAGCACCACTTGGGAGTCCTGGCCCAATGAGCAGTTCTTC

size: -
D: -
J: TRBJ2-5
V: TRBV27
CDR3: CASSFSRTETLETQYF
DNA: TGTGCCAGCAGTTTTAGTAGGACGGAGACTCTTGAGACCCAGTACTTC

size: -
D: TRBD1
J: TRBJ1-5
V: TRBV12-3/TRBV12-4
CDR3: CASSPGTGKQPQHF
DNA: TGTGCCAGCAGTCCCGGGACAGGGAAACAGCCCCAGCATTTT

size: many
D: -
J: TRBJ2-7
V: TRBV5-5
CDR3: CASSLRAALFSYEQYF
DNA: TGTGCCAGCAGCTTGAGGGCAGCGCTCTTCTCCTACGAGCAGTACTTC

size: few
D: TRBD1
J: TRBJ2-7
V: TRBV27
CDR3: CASSLVETGRAYEQYF
DNA: TGTGCCAGCAGTTTAGTTGAGACAGGGCGGGCCTACGAGCAGTACTTC

size: few
D: -
J: TRBJ2-6
V: TRBV5-1
CDR3: CASSARPDSGANVLTF
DNA: TGCGCCAGCAGCGCCCGTCCTGACTCTGGGGCCAACGTCCTGACTTTC

size: few
D: -
J: TRBJ2-7
V: TRBV21-1
CDR3: CASSKVGASYEQYF
DNA: TGTGCCAGCAGCAAAGTCGGGGCCTCCTACGAGCAGTACTTC

size: few
D: -
J: TRBJ2-3
V: TRBV14
CDR3: CASSPMRTDTQYF
DNA: TGTGCCAGCAGCCCTATGAGGACAGATACGCAGTATTTT

size: -
D: -
J: TRBJ2-7
V: TRBV2
CDR3: CASSERSGRSSYEQYF
DNA: TGTGCCAGCAGTGAGCGCTCAGGTCGGAGCTCCTACGAGCAGTACTTC

size: few
D: -
J: TRBJ2-7
V: TRBV5-5
CDR3: CASSFWRDEQYF
DNA: TGTGCCAGCAGCTTTTGGAGGGACGAGCAGTACTTC

size: many
D: TRBD1
J: TRBJ2-5
V: TRBV12-3/TRBV12-4
CDR3: CASSKTPGQGYYETQYF
DNA: TGTGCCAGCAGTAAGACTCCGGGACAGGGGTATTATGAGACCCAGTACTTC

size: -
D: -
J: TRBJ2-3
V: TRBV7-6
CDR3: CASSLAGRPQYF
DNA: TGTGCCAGCAGCTTAGCGGGGAGGCCGCAGTATTTT

size: -
D: TRBD2
J: TRBJ2-7
V: TRBV4-1
CDR3: CASSQGDGRASYEQYF
DNA: TGCGCCAGCAGCCAAGGGGACGGGAGGGCCTCCTACGAGCAGTACTTC

size: -
D: TRBD1
J: TRBJ1-1
V: TRBV3-1
CDR3: CASSQETGQGVFF
DNA: TGTGCCAGCAGCCAAGAAACCGGACAGGGGGTTTTCTTT

size: -
D: TRBD1
J: TRBJ2-5
V: TRBV11-3
CDR3: CASSFGTGAQETQYF
DNA: TGTGCCAGCAGCTTTGGGACAGGGGCACAAGAGACCCAGTACTTC

size: few
D: -
J: TRBJ2-5
V: TRBV29-1
CDR3: CSVAVFRGTETQYF
DNA: TGCAGCGTCGCCGTATTCAGAGGAACGGAGACCCAGTACTTC

size: few
D: -
J: TRBJ2-1
V: TRBV4-1
CDR3: CASSQGFHWNISAISGRSYNEQFF
DNA: TGCGCCAGCAGCCAAGGGTTTCACTGGAATATTAGCGCAATTAGCGGACGATCCTACAATGAGCAGTTCTTC

size: many
D: TRBD1
J: TRBJ1-5
V: TRBV5-6
CDR3: CASTNSRGNNQPQHF
DNA: TGTGCCAGCACCAACTCCAGGGGGAACAATCAGCCCCAGCATTTT

size: -
D: -
J: TRBJ2-1
V: TRBV5-4
CDR3: CASSLDRASYSEQFF
DNA: TGTGCCAGCAGCTTGGACAGGGCTTCCTACAGTGAGCAGTTCTTC

size: -
D: -
J: TRBJ2-1
V: TRBV6-5
CDR3: CASSYWRGSYNEQFF
DNA: TGTGCCAGCAGTTACTGGAGGGGCTCCTACAATGAGCAGTTCTTC

size: many
D: -
J: TRBJ2-1
V: TRBV12-3/TRBV12-4
CDR3: CASSSFVAYYNEQFF
DNA: TGTGCCAGCAGTTCATTCGTGGCATATTACAATGAGCAGTTCTTC

size: -
D: TRBD1
J: TRBJ2-1
V: TRBV29-1
CDR3: CSVGQGVPFF
DNA: TGCAGCGTGGGACAGGGGGTCCCGTTCTTC

size: -
D: TRBD2
J: TRBJ2-1
V: TRBV12-5
CDR3: CASGQLTTPGTSPNEQFF
DNA: TGTGCTAGTGGCCAGTTAACAACCCCCGGGACTAGCCCCAATGAGCAGTTCTTC

size: many
D: TRBD1
J: TRBJ2-1
V: TRBV7-3
CDR3: CASSIAGGNEQFF
DNA: TGTGCCAGCAGCATAGCAGGGGGCAATGAGCAGTTCTTC

size: -
D: -
J: TRBJ2-2
V: TRBV7-8
CDR3: CASTPSGWRRTTGELFF
DNA: TGTGCCAGCACCCCCTCGGGATGGCGGAGAACCACCGGGGAGCTGTTTTTT

size: many
D: -
J: TRBJ2-3
V: TRBV24-1
CDR3: CATSDPRDTQYF
DNA: TGTGCCACCAGTGACCCAAGAGATACGCAGTATTTT

size: few
D: -
J: TRBJ2-7
V: TRBV6-2/TRBV6-3
CDR3: CASSYLGGRKGVLYEQYF
DNA: TGTGCCAGCAGTTATCTGGGGGGTCGAAAGGGAGTTCTCTACGAGCAGTACTTC

size: many
D: TRBD1
J: TRBJ2-5
V: TRBV5-5
CDR3: CASSDGTGYQETQYF
DNA: TGTGCCAGCAGCGATGGGACAGGGTACCAAGAGACCCAGTACTTC

size: -
D: TRBD2
J: TRBJ2-1
V: TRBV20-1
CDR3: CSARLAGSNEQFF
DNA: TGCAGTGCTAGGCTAGCGGGATCCAATGAGCAGTTCTTC

size: many
D: -
J: TRBJ2-3
V: TRBV11-2
CDR3: CASSLVAGSTDTQYF
DNA: TGTGCCAGCAGCTTAGTGGCGGGTAGCACAGATACGCAGTATTTT

size: -
D: -
J: TRBJ2-3
V: TRBV7-2
CDR3: CASGLGVPDTDTQYF
DNA: TGTGCCAGCGGGCTAGGGGTCCCCGACACAGATACGCAGTATTTT

size: -
D: TRBD2
J: TRBJ2-5
V: TRBV5-1
CDR3: CASSLDAGGTVDPQTQYF
DNA: TGCGCCAGCAGCTTGGATGCGGGGGGCACCGTCGACCCTCAGACCCAGTACTTC

size: many
D: -
J: TRBJ2-1
V: TRBV12-3/TRBV12-4
CDR3: CASTPDPRLNEQFF
DNA: TGTGCCAGCACCCCGGACCCACGACTAAATGAGCAGTTCTTC

size: many
D: -
J: TRBJ2-5
V: TRBV4-2
CDR3: CASSQDRGQETQYF
DNA: TGTGCCAGCAGCCAAGATCGGGGCCAAGAGACCCAGTACTTC